The source of this TCR beta chain is a study of blood T cell repertoires in COVID-19. V dropped 2 bases and J dropped 3 bases, with 12 bases sitting between them. The CDR3 length is 14 residues. The germline gives CDR1 SGDLS, CDR2 YYNGEE. Study processing details: Amplification of reference gene primers was used by the study to estimate nucleated cell counts. Measured with immunoSEQ multiplex PCR; TCRdb has only the in-frame clones, and not every one. The DNA was the basis for D and trimming; V, J and clone size are from that table. The profile shows a few hundred thousand clones, about 87% of them singletons. Participants had their cohort set by participant-reported clinical history. Cohort 3 donors counted as recovered after two negative PCRs, clearance, or resolved symptoms.

This clonotype was obtained from a man younger than 45 who had recovered from COVID-19. The specimen sequenced was PBMCs or T cells enriched from blood (not recorded which). The rearrangement links TRBV9 to TRBJ2-7; maybe TRBD2 (6 bases). CDR3 amino acids: CASSVGGPNYEQYF. The CDR3 region has the DNA TGTGCCAGCAGCGTCGGAGGGCCCAACTACGAGCAGTACTTC.